A single sample is the source of the 19 T cell receptor beta chains below, sequenced in a study of low-dose radiotherapy and immunotherapy resistance in tumors. Both TCRalpha and TCRbeta chains were reverse transcribed with V-gene-specific primers. Amplification of TCRs used a constant-region primer and V-primer adapter for around 18 PCR cycles. TCRdb re-called the reads with MiXCR, one entry per CDR3 protein. The table records about 16,000 distinct CDR3 sequences, around 74% of them present only once. Every receptor here comes from a human donor with advanced metastatic prostate, ovarian, gallbladder or colorectal cancer (not recorded which). This table probably holds off-target reads from a library built for another chain.

The chain links TRBV5-1 to TRBJ2-3; D may correspond to TRBD1 or TRBD2 (5 bases each). V was shortened by 7 bases and J by 2 bases, with 8 bases between the two germline ends. Germline V gene lookup returns CDR1 SGHRS and CDR2 YFSETQ. The CDR3 totals 12 residues. For the CDR3, the DNA is TGCGCCAGCGGGACCATCACAGATACGCAGTATTTT. Translating gives CASGTITDTQYF.

The chain joins TRBV2 to TRBJ1-4, with D tentatively TRBD1 (6 bases). Germline V gives CDR1 SNHLY, CDR2 FYNNEI. The V end lost 6 bases, the J end lost 3 bases, and 14 bases lay between the germline ends. The CDR3 runs to 15 residues. CDR3: CASSEQGGANEKLFF. Here the CDR3 DNA reads TGTGCCAGCAGCGAACAGGGAGGGGCTAATGAAAAACTGTTTTTT.

The V gene is TRBV5-4, the J gene TRBJ2-3; the D call may be TRBD1 or TRBD2 (5 bases each). V lost 1 base and J lost 0, with 12 bases in between. Germline values: CDR1 SGHNT, CDR2 YYREEE (reference sequence). The CDR3 covers 16 residues. This chain's CDR3 is CASSLYTGPSTDTQYF. The CDR3 DNA follows: TGTGCCAGCAGCTTGTACACGGGGCCAAGCACAGATACGCAGTATTTT.

The chain carries TRBV12-3 or TRBV12-4 and TRBJ1-1; TRBD1 agrees at 7 bases. Trimming took 6 bases from V and 6 from J; bases not matched to a gene: 10. There are 14 residues in the CDR3. DNA for the CDR3: TGTGCCAGCAGATCCGGGACAGTTGACCCTGAAGCTTTCTTT. Its protein is CASRSGTVDPEAFF.

The chain has TRBV18 and TRBJ2-7, with D hard to call. This CDR3 spans 12 amino acids. Trimming removed 3 bases at V and 0 bases at J, with 3 bases between. Germline V gene data show CDR1 as KGHSH and CDR2 as LQKENI. CDR3 sequence (DNA): TGTGCCAGCTCACCGGACTCCTACGAGCAGTACTTC. Its protein is CASSPDSYEQYF. Looking up the rest from reference TRBV18 and TRBJ2-7 gives the full variable domain: NAGVMQNPRHLVRRRGQEARLRCSPMKGHSHVYWYRQLPEEGLKFMVYLQKENIIDESGMPKERFSAEFPKEGPSILRIQQVVRGDSAAYFCASSPDSYEQYFGPGTRLTVT.

The chain employs TRBV4-1 and TRBJ2-3, with TRBD1 matching over 9 bases. V lost 3 bases and J lost 2; bases outside the gene matches: 9. From germline, CDR1 is MGHRA and CDR2 YSYEKL. The length of the CDR3 is 17 residues. The CDR3 DNA follows: TGCGCCAGCAGCCATGACCGGGACAGGGTTATCACAGATACGCAGTATTTT. The encoded protein is CASSHDRDRVITDTQYF.

This clonotype was counted between two and nine times. The V and J genes are TRBV2 and TRBJ2-1; TRBD1 aligns across 8 bases. The CDR3 spans 15 residues. From germline, CDR1 is SNHLY and CDR2 FYNNEI. The junction had 11 bases not matched to a gene; V was cut back by 7 bases and J by 6 bases. DNA of the CDR3: TGTGCCAGCACCTCGGGACAGGTCGGCGCCAATGAGCAGTTCTTC. Its protein is CASTSGQVGANEQFF. Full variable domain (outside the CDR3, taken from reference TRBV2 and TRBJ2-1): EPEVTQTPSHQVTQMGQEVILRCVPISNHLYFYWYRQILGQKVEFLVSFYNNEISEKSEIFDDQFSVERPDGSNFTLKIRSTKLEDSAMYFCASTSGQVGANEQFFGPGTRLTVL.

This clonotype was detected once. This chain uses TRBV28 with TRBJ1-1; D might be TRBD1 (5 bases). The CDR3 length is 15 residues. V was clipped by 6 bases and J by 7 bases, with 21 bases between them. The germline V gene has CDR1 MDHEN and CDR2 SYDVKM. CDR3 sequence (DNA): TGTGCCAGCAGGTCCCTGGACAAGGAGGGTAATGAAGCTTTCTTT. This encodes CASRSLDKEGNEAFF. The whole variable domain, filled in from reference TRBV28 and TRBJ1-1, reads DVKVTQSSRYLVKRTGEKVFLECVQDMDHENMFWYRQDPGLGLRLIYFSYDVKMKEKGDIPEGYSVSREKKERFSLILESASTNQTSMYLCASRSLDKEGNEAFFGQGTRLTVV.

The genes are TRBV4-3 and TRBJ2-2; 10 bases match TRBD2. J was trimmed by 6 bases and V by 0 bases; bases with no gene match: 4. This CDR3 spans 16 amino acids. Germline V lookup: CDR1 LGHNA, CDR2 YSLEER. The CDR3 DNA sequence: TGCGCCAGCAGCCAAGATCCAGCGGGAGGGCCCGGGGAGCTGTTTTTT. It yields the protein CASSQDPAGGPGELFF.

The chain is built from TRBV28 and TRBJ2-5; 11 bases are shared with TRBD1. Germline CDR1 MDHEN, CDR2 SYDVKM. V lost 7 bases and J lost 5; bases outside the gene matches: 12. There are 16 residues in the CDR3. The CDR3 loop reads CASNPVGTGGRETQYF. CDR3 nucleotide sequence: TGTGCCAGCAACCCGGTCGGGACAGGGGGACGGGAGACCCAGTACTTC.

This chain joins TRBV10-3 and TRBJ2-7; 9 bases are shared with TRBD1. CDR1 is ENHRY and CDR2 is SYGVKD in the germline V gene. Losses at the gene ends were 6 bases for V and 5 bases for J; bases not matched to a gene: 8. CDR3 length: 14 residues. The CDR3 protein is CAISTGGEKDEQYF. The CDR3 region has the DNA TGTGCCATCAGCACAGGGGGCGAAAAAGACGAGCAGTACTTC.

This clonotype was observed a handful of times. The junction differs from germline at one of its ends, possibly a read error. The gene calls are TRBV20-1 and TRBJ2-3; D may be TRBD1 (5 bases). Germline-derived CDR1 and CDR2 are DFQATT and SNEGSKA (reference sequence). The CDR3 totals 15 residues. The CDR3: CSARDGAENLNTQYF. CDR3 nucleotides: TGCAGTGCTCGAGATGGGGCAGAGAATCTTAATACGCAGTATTTT.

This chain connects TRBV6-1 to TRBJ1-5; weak D call: TRBD1 (6 bases). This CDR3 has 13 residues. Germline V gene lookup returns CDR1 MNHNS and CDR2 SASEGT. Trimming removed 4 bases from V and 11 bases from J, with 15 bases in between. The DNA for the CDR3 is TGTGCCAGCAGTGGAGCCAGGGACACGGCCCAGCATTTT. Protein sequence: CASSGARDTAQHF.

The sample holds a few counts of this clonotype. The chain uses TRBV3-1 and TRBJ2-7; tentative D call: TRBD1 (6 bases). The CDR3 runs 16 residues. With 0 bases removed from V and 4 bases from J, the gap between germline ends came to 16 bases. Germline values: CDR1 LGHDT, CDR2 YNNKEL (reference sequence). CDR3 protein: CASSQDLGRGSYEQYF. The CDR3 nucleotides are TGTGCCAGCAGCCAAGATCTGGGCAGGGGCTCTTACGAGCAGTACTTC.

The V gene is TRBV7-9, the J gene TRBJ2-5, with D perhaps TRBD1 (5 bases). V lost 3 bases and J lost 2, with 13 bases in between. The CDR3 length is 15 residues. Germline V gene lookup returns CDR1 SEHNR and CDR2 FQNEAQ (reference sequence). The CDR3: CASSFAGTGQETQYF. CDR3 DNA: TGTGCCAGCAGCTTTGCCGGTACAGGTCAAGAGACCCAGTACTTC. The full variable domain, in which reference TRBV7-9 and TRBJ2-5 provide the parts outside the CDR3, is DTGVSQNPRHKITKRGQNVTFRCDPISEHNRLYWYRQTLGQGPEFLTYFQNEAQLEKSRLLSDRFSAERPKGSFSTLEIQRTEQGDSAMYLCASSFAGTGQETQYFGPGTRLLVL.

This chain links TRBV20-1 with TRBJ2-5; D might be TRBD1 (6 bases). Germline CDR1 DFQATT, CDR2 SNEGSKA (reference sequence). Trimming took off 1 base at V and 5 bases at J, with 11 bases between the two ends. The CDR3 has 13 amino acids. The CDR3 loop is CSARVPGVETQYF. DNA for the CDR3: TGCAGTGCTAGAGTGCCAGGGGTCGAGACCCAGTACTTC.

In its sample, this clonotype was seen a few times. The chain employs TRBV5-6 and TRBJ1-5, with a tentative D call TRBD1 (6 bases). The CDR3 extends over 15 amino acids. Trimming cost V 4 bases and J 0 bases, with 11 bases left between them. CDR1 SGHDT and CDR2 YYEEEE come from the germline V gene. The CDR3 DNA sequence: TGTGCCAGCAGCCTGAGGACAGCTAGCAATCAGCCCCAGCATTTT. It yields the protein CASSLRTASNQPQHF.

The V call is TRBV7-2, the J call TRBJ1-2, with D perhaps TRBD1 (5 bases). In germline, CDR1 is SGHTA, CDR2 FQGNSA. V lost 1 base, J lost 5 bases, and 20 bases lay in between. This CDR3 has 17 residues. Here the CDR3 DNA reads TGTGCCAGCAGCTTAGGGGCCTTCGAATCACAGGTTTATGGCTACACCTTC. Protein: CASSLGAFESQVYGYTF.

The rearrangement uses TRBV5-1 and TRBJ1-6; D gene uncertain. V was pared by 6 bases and J by 1 base, with 11 bases between. The CDR3 covers 15 residues. Germline V CDR1 and CDR2: SGHRS, YFSETQ. The CDR3 DNA sequence: TGCGCCAGCAAGCTCGAAGGGTCCTATAATTCACCCCTCCACTTT. Its protein is CASKLEGSYNSPLHF.